This T cell receptor beta chain was found in a study of T cells in Graves' hyperthyroidism and ophthalmopathy. V shed 7 bases, J shed 2 bases, and the junction held 2 bases outside the gene matches. The CDR3 contains 13 residues. Per the germline V gene, CDR1 is MNHNS and CDR2 is SASEGT. Amplification of TCR beta CDR3 regions was performed using RNA transcripts as template. TCR CDR3 underwent first-round RT-PCR with the HTBI primer set. Using its own MiXCR run on the multiplex PCR reads, TCRdb lists one record per CDR3 protein. The data contain some 650,000 distinct CDR3 sequences, 16% of them singletons. This clonotype was observed many times.

The clonotype was recovered from a woman in her thirties or forties with Graves' ophthalmopathy. The specimen was blood. The chain employs TRBV6-1 and TRBJ2-3; TRBD1 aligns across 8 bases. The CDR3 region has the DNA TGTGCCAGCATGACAGGGGACACAGATACGCAGTATTTT. This codes for CASMTGDTDTQYF.